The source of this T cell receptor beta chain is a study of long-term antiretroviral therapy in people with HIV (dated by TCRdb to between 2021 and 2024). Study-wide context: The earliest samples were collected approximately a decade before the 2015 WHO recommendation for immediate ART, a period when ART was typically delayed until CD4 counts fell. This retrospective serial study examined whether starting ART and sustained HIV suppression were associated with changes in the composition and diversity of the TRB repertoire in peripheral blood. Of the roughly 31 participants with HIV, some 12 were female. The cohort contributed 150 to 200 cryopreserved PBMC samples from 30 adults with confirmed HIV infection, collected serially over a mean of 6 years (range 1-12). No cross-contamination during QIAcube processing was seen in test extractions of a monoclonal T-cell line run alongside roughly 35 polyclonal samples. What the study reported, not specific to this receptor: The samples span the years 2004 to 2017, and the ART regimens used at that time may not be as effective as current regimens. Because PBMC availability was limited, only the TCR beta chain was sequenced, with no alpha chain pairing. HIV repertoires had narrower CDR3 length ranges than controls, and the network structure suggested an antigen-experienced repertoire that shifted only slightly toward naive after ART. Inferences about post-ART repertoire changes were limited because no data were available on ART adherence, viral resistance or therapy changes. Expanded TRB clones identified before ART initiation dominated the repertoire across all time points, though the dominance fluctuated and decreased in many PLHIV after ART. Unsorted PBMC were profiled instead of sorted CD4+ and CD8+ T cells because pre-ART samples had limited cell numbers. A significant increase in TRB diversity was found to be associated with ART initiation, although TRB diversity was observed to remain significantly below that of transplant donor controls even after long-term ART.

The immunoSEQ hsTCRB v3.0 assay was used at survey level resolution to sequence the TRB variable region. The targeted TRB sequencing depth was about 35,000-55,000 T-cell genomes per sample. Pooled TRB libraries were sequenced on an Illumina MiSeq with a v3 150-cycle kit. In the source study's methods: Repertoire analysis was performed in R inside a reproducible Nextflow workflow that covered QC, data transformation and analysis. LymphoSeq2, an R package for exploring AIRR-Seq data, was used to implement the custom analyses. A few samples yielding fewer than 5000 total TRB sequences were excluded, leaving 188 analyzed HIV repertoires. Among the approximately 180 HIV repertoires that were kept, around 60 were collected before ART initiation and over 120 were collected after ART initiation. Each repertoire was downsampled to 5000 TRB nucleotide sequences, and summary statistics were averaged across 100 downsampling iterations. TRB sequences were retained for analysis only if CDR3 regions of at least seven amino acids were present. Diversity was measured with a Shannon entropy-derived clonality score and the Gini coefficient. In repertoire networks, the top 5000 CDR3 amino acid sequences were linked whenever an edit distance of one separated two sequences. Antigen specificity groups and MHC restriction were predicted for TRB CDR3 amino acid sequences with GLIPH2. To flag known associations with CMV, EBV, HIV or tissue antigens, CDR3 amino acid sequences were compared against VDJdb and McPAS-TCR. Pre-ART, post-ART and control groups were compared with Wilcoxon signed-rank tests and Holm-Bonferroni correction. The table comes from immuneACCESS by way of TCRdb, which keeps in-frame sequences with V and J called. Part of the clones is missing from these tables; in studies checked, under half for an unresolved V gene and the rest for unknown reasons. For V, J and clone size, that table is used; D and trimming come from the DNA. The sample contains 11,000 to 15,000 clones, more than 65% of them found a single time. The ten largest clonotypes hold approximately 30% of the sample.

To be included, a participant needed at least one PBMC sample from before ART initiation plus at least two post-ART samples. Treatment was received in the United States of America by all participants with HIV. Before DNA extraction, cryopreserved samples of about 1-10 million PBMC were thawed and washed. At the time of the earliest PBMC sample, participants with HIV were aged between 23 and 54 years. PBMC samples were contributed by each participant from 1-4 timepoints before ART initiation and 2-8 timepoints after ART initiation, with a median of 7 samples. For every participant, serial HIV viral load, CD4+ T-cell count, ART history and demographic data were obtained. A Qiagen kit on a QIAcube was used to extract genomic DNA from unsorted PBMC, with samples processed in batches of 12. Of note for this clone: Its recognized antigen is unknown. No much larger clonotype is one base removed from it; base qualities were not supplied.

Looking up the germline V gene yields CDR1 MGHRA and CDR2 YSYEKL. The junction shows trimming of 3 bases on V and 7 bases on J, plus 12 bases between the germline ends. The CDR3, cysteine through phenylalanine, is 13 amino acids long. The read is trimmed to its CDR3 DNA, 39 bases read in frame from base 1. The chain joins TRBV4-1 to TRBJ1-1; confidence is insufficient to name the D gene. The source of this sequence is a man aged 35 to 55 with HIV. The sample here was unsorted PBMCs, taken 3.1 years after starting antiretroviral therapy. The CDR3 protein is CASSHVRVGEAFF. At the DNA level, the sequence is TGCGCCAGCAGCCACGTGCGGGTCGGTGAAGCTTTCTTT.